This T cell receptor (beta chain) stems from a study of cytomegalovirus exposure and HLA in healthy donors. PCR used 60 Vbeta primers and 13 Jbeta primers. Sequencing was performed with immunoSEQ multiplex PCR; in TCRdb, only in-frame clones are kept and a portion is missing. Of more than 150,000 clones detected, roughly 82% appear once; the ten largest clones hold roughly 1.2%. There are 14 residues in the CDR3. Germline values: CDR1 SGHDN, CDR2 FVKESK. The V and J ends lost 1 base and 7 bases respectively, with 13 bases between them. The clonotype comes from a girl aged 2 to 10 in good health and CMV-seropositive. Sequenced sample: PBMCs. The V call is TRBV14, the J call TRBJ1-2; perhaps TRBD1 as D (6 bases). The CDR3 nucleotides are TGTGCCAGCAGCCAAGGGACAGCCCGGAGTGGCTACACCTTC. This translates into CASSQGTARSGYTF. The full variable domain, rest sourced from reference TRBV14 and TRBJ1-2, is EAGVTQFPSHSVIEKGQTVTLRCDPISGHDNLYWYRRVMGKEIKFLLHFVKESKQDESGMPNNRFLAERTGGTYSTLKVQPAELEDSGVYFCASSQGTARSGYTFGSGTRLTVV.